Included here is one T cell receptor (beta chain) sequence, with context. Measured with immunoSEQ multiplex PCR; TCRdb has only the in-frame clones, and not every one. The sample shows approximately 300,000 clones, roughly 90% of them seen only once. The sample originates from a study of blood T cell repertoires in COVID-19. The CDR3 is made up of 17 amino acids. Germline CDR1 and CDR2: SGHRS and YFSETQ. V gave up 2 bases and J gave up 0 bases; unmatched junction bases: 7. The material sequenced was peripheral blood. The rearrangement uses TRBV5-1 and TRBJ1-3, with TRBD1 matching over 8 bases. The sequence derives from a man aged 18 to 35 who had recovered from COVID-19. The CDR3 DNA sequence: TGCGCCAGCAGCTTTACAGGGGGACGACTCTCTGGAAACACCATATATTTT. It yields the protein CASSFTGGRLSGNTIYF.